The next 19 T cell receptor beta chains were all read from a single sample in a study of early T cells in non-severe SARS-CoV-2 infection. TCRdb independently ran MiXCR on the 5' RACE reads; one entry per CDR3 protein. The sample lists some 80,000 distinct CDR3 sequences; roughly an eighth were seen once. The sequenced material came from whole blood. These receptors were obtained from an adult who was a healthcare worker with PCR-confirmed SARS-CoV-2 infection or an uninfected control (not recorded which).

This clonotype was recorded only once. The V call is TRBV21-1, the J call TRBJ2-7; TRBD1 reflects the table's D call only, with no check against the DNA. TRBV21-1 constitutes a pseudogene. The CDR3 loop spans 15 amino acids. As DNA, the CDR3 is TGTGCCAGCAGCAAAGGTAACAGGGGTCCCTACGAGCAGTACTTC. Translating it yields CASSKGNRGPYEQYF.

The chain links TRBV18 to TRBJ1-3; D unclear. The V end was cut by 3 bases, the J end by 0 bases, with 12 bases between. The germline V gene encodes CDR1 KGHSH and CDR2 LQKENI. CDR3 length: 16 amino acids. This CDR3 reads CASSPARQLSGNTIYF. CDR3 coding DNA: TGTGCCAGCTCACCGGCCAGGCAGCTCTCTGGAAACACCATATATTTT.

This clonotype showed up many times. The J gene is TRBJ2-5, the V gene TRBV3-1; 8 nucleotides align to TRBD1. Per the germline V gene, CDR1 is LGHDT and CDR2 is YNNKEL (reference sequence). The CDR3 loop spans 16 amino acids. Germline trimming cut 4 bases from V and 4 bases from J; bases unmatched to any gene: 11. This CDR3 reads CASSPLGAGGAETQYF. The CDR3 nucleotides are TGTGCCAGCAGCCCCCTGGGGGCAGGGGGCGCAGAGACCCAGTACTTC.

This clonotype appeared many times. The V and J genes are TRBV6-4 and TRBJ2-3; D perhaps matches TRBD2 (5 bases). The CDR3 is 14 amino acids. CDR1 and CDR2 (germline): MRHNA, SNTAGT. V lost 4 bases to trimming and J lost 5 bases, with 13 bases between them. CDR3 DNA: TGTGCCAGCAGTGGCCGCGGAGGAGAAGATACGCAGTATTTT. Its translation: CASSGRGGEDTQYF.

This clonotype was detected a few times. The chain links TRBV5-1 to TRBJ1-3, with a weak D call TRBD1 (6 bases). The CDR3 runs to 15 residues. The germline V gene has CDR1 SGHRS and CDR2 YFSETQ. V gave up 1 base and J gave up 3 bases, with 11 bases separating them. CDR3 bases: TGCGCCAGCAGCTTGCCAGGGGAAGGTGGAAACACCATATATTTT. Amino acids: CASSLPGEGGNTIYF.

This clonotype was picked up a small number of times. CDR3 DNA: TGTGCCAGCAGGCCCGGGGGCGGGAACATTCAGTACTTC. Protein product: CASRPGGGNIQYF. This chain uses TRBV12-3 or TRBV12-4 with TRBJ2-4, with D perhaps given as TRBD1 or TRBD2 (6 bases each). The CDR3 length is 13 residues. Trimming took 6 bases from V and 7 from J, leaving 13 bases between them.

The chain combines TRBV5-4 with TRBJ1-5; D gene ambiguous. CDR1 is SGHNT and CDR2 is YYREEE in the germline V gene (reference sequence). The CDR3 contains 16 residues. The V and J ends lost 0 bases and 3 bases respectively, with 13 bases between them. The CDR3 here is CASSLGPAGPNQPQHF. DNA of the CDR3: TGTGCCAGCAGCTTGGGCCCTGCAGGTCCCAATCAGCCCCAGCATTTT.

This clonotype was counted many times. V gene TRBV20-1 combines with J gene TRBJ2-1; D is uncertain. In germline, CDR1 is DFQATT, CDR2 SNEGSKA (reference sequence). V lost 1 base, J lost 8 bases, and 15 bases lay in between. This CDR3 comprises 14 residues. The CDR3 region is CSARAFLVVDEQFF. In DNA form, the CDR3 reads TGCAGTGCTAGAGCCTTCCTAGTGGTGGATGAGCAGTTCTTC.

This clonotype came up a few times. The DNA for the CDR3 is TGCAGTGCGGGGGCTAGCTTGGAGACCCAGTACTTC. Protein: CSAGASLETQYF. V usage is TRBV20-1 and J usage is TRBJ2-5, with D possibly being TRBD1 (6 bases). Trimming stripped 6 bases from V and 5 bases from J, with 13 bases between. Per the germline V gene, CDR1 is DFQATT and CDR2 is SNEGSKA (reference sequence). The CDR3 is 12 residues long.

This clonotype has a count of ten or more. The genes are TRBV7-2 and TRBJ2-1, with a tentative D call TRBD1 (6 bases). There are 15 residues in the CDR3. The V end lost 2 bases, the J end lost 4 bases, and 12 bases lay between the germline ends. Germline values: CDR1 SGHTA, CDR2 FQGNSA. DNA for the CDR3: TGTGCCAGCAGCTTACGGACAGACATATACAATGAGCAGTTCTTC. Translating it yields CASSLRTDIYNEQFF.

The chain joins TRBV28 to TRBJ2-3; D unclear. The CDR3 extends over 10 amino acids. CDR1 MDHEN and CDR2 SYDVKM come from the germline V gene. The V and J ends lost 8 bases and 5 bases respectively, with 5 bases between them. The DNA for the CDR3 is TGTGCCAGCGGGCGAGATACGCAGTATTTT. Amino acids: CASGRDTQYF. The full variable domain, rest sourced from reference TRBV28 and TRBJ2-3, is DVKVTQSSRYLVKRTGEKVFLECVQDMDHENMFWYRQDPGLGLRLIYFSYDVKMKEKGDIPEGYSVSREKKERFSLILESASTNQTSMYLCASGRDTQYFGPGTRLTVL.

The gene calls are TRBV7-2 and TRBJ2-3; no clear D gene. CDR3 length equals 15 residues. The V end lost 1 base, the J end lost 2 bases, and 10 bases lay between the germline ends. Germline lookup yields CDR1 SGHTA and CDR2 FQGNSA. The CDR3 nucleotides read TGTGCCAGCAGCTTAGTTGGACCTATCACAGATACGCAGTATTTT. Translating gives CASSLVGPITDTQYF.

This clonotype has only a few counts. The rearrangement joins TRBV7-9 to TRBJ2-1; unclear D gene. The CDR3 spans 11 residues. CDR1 SEHNR and CDR2 FQNEAQ come from the germline V gene (reference sequence). Trimming left V 2 bases short and J 10 bases short, with 6 bases between. Here the CDR3 DNA reads TGTGCCAGCAGCTTATTGGGAGAGCAGTTCTTC. It yields the protein CASSLLGEQFF.

This clonotype was counted at least ten times. The chain employs TRBV15 and TRBJ1-1, with D uncertain. The CDR3 extends over 15 amino acids. The V gene lost 0 bases and the J gene lost 1 base, with 9 bases spanning the gap. Germline V gives CDR1 LNHNV, CDR2 YYDKDF (reference sequence). Here the CDR3 reads CATSRDRLGNTEAFF. For the CDR3, the DNA is TGTGCCACCAGCAGAGATCGCTTAGGGAACACTGAAGCTTTCTTT.

This clonotype was found a few times. The V gene is TRBV7-9, the J gene TRBJ2-6; D unclear. Trimming pared 5 bases from V and 2 bases from J, leaving 13 bases between. CDR3 length: 16 residues. Germline V gives CDR1 SEHNR, CDR2 FQNEAQ (reference sequence). The CDR3 sequence is CASSIIRVTGANVLTF. In DNA, the CDR3 is TGTGCCAGCAGCATCATACGGGTCACTGGGGCCAACGTCCTGACTTTC.

Only a few counts were recorded for this clonotype. The rearrangement uses TRBV20-1 and TRBJ2-7, with a tentative D call TRBD1 (7 bases). Germline V gene lookup returns CDR1 DFQATT and CDR2 SNEGSKA (reference sequence). This CDR3 has 14 residues. Trimming pared 0 bases from V and 3 bases from J, leaving 12 bases between. CDR3 residues: CSARDGGDSYEQYF. In DNA, the CDR3 is TGCAGTGCTAGAGATGGAGGGGACAGCTACGAGCAGTACTTC.

This clonotype showed up just a few times. V gene TRBV27 combines with J gene TRBJ2-1, with D perhaps TRBD1 or TRBD2 (5 bases each). V lost 6 bases and J lost 8, with 17 bases in between. Germline assignment: CDR1 MNHEY and CDR2 SMNVEV (reference sequence). The CDR3 extends over 14 amino acids. The CDR3 here is CASSPGRLTDEQFF. CDR3 DNA sequence: TGTGCCAGCAGCCCGGGACGGCTCACCGATGAGCAGTTCTTC.

The chain links TRBV4-2 to TRBJ2-3; 12 nucleotides agree with TRBD2. CDR1 is LGHNA and CDR2 is YNFKEQ in the germline V gene. The V segment lost 4 bases and the J segment 5 bases; nucleotides outside the gene matches: 7. The CDR3 is 16 amino acids. The CDR3 region is CASSPWTSGDQDTQYF. DNA for the CDR3: TGTGCCAGCAGCCCCTGGACTAGCGGGGACCAAGATACGCAGTATTTT.

This clonotype was observed a handful of times. CDR3 protein: CASSLGWGGNEQFF. CDR3 nucleotides: TGTGCCAGCAGCCTCGGTTGGGGTGGCAATGAGCAGTTCTTC. V gene TRBV7-9 combines with J gene TRBJ2-1; D is unclear. Trimming stripped 5 bases from V and 6 bases from J, with 14 bases between. The CDR3 totals 14 residues. CDR1 and CDR2 from the germline V gene are SEHNR and FQNEAQ (reference sequence).